This TCR beta chain is drawn from a study of blood T cell repertoires in COVID-19 (dated by TCRdb to the early 2020s). About the study as a whole: Collaborator samples came from the United States, Italy and Spain and covered acute and convalescent phases of COVID-19. The prospective study material was composed of cDNA or gDNA derived from T cells, B-cell-depleted T cells, or PBMCs. Where available, HLA class I and class II types were obtained from metadata supplied by the sample provider rather than from assay-based typing. The repertoires were released in a freely available public database meant as a resource for research on the immune response to SARS-CoV-2. Sample metadata almost always included a de-identified subject ID, COVID-19 status, age in years and sex. The dataset comprised deeply sampled blood TCRbeta repertoires from subjects exposed to, actively infected with, or recovered from COVID-19. Samples were obtained from the ongoing ImmuneRACE study (first 160 participants) and from over 1,000 subjects provided by 6 global collaborators.

A word on this clone: Its antigen remains undetermined. Base qualities are not at hand, and no much larger clone is one base apart.

TCRbeta CDR3 regions were amplified from genomic DNA using the immunoSEQ Assay, a bias-controlled multiplex PCR. The paper's data handling went like this. The number of nucleated cells in each sample was estimated by amplification of reference gene primers within the assay. To quantify the absolute abundance of each unique TCRbeta CDR3 rearrangement, sequence reads were collapsed and filtered. For each sample, productive Simpson clonality was calculated by taking the square root of Simpson's diversity index across productive rearrangements. Drawn from immuneACCESS, this table holds only the in-frame rearrangements with V and J called that TCRdb kept. Clones are partly lost; checked studies trace under half to an unresolved V gene and leave the rest unexplained. V and J calls and clone size come straight from that table; D and trimming were deduced from the DNA. The sample profile shows about 170,000 clones; approximately 90% of them were found once. Approximately 0.8% of the sample rests with the top ten.

The germline V gene (reference sequence) gives CDR1 as MNHEY and CDR2 as SMNVEV. Trimming accounts for 6 bases at V and 2 bases at J, while the number of junction bases matched to no gene is 1. The CDR3 measures 12 amino acids from cysteine to phenylalanine. The retained sequence is limited to the CDR3, 36 bases, with the frame set at the first base. In the prospective study, participants were roughly 18 to 95 years old, resided in approximately 22 geographic areas of the United States, and were enrolled through a virtual design. In the prospective study, participants were assigned to cohorts based on the clinical history participants reported in a screening survey and a study questionnaire. For ImmuneRACE Cohort 3, a participant was defined as recovered based on two consecutive negative NP/OP PCR tests, clearance by a healthcare professional, or resolution of symptoms. Mobile phlebotomists in the prospective study collected whole blood, serum and a nasopharyngeal or oropharyngeal swab from every participant. Prospective study participants could optionally give additional blood draws and questionnaires over an approximately 2-month period. Prospective study blood samples were shipped either frozen or at room temperature before DNA extraction.

Study-wide findings and limitations: Clinical and demographic metadata were provided uncurated, with the amount varying by source and participant.

Recombination joined TRBV27 with TRBJ2-7, and 7 junction bases match TRBD1. The origin of this receptor is a woman aged 18 to 35 who had recovered from COVID-19. The specimen sequenced was PBMCs or T cells enriched from blood (not recorded which). The nucleotides are TGTGCCAGCAGAGGACAGGCCTACGAGCAGTACTTC. Its translation is CASRGQAYEQYF.